The clone carrying this TCR beta chain was recorded at least ten times. Its cognate antigen is unknown. Study findings and constraints: In terms of TCR gene usage, tumor memory CD4+ T cells clustered together with blood and lymph node memory CD4+ cells, as well as with lymph node naive CD4+ cells. The larger cohort examined one V-J beta rearrangement, not whole repertoires. Tumor Treg TCRs overlapped most with tumor naive CD4+ cells.

Naive CD4+ cells had CD25+ Tregs removed. From the 5' RACE reads, TCRdb called clonotypes with MiXCR, one entry per CDR3 protein. The sample consists of tens of thousands of distinct CDR3 sequences, 15% to 20% of them appearing once. CDR3 length: 14 residues. Looked up from germline, CDR1 is SGHTA and CDR2 is FQGNSA. The ends were cut back, 2 bases at V and 6 bases at J, with 10 bases in the middle. This chain connects TRBV7-2 to TRBJ1-4, with no clear D. Sequencing used naive CD4+ T cells sorted from blood. The subset: naive CD4+ T cells, CD4+CD45RA+CD25-. The clonotype originates from a female donor with breast cancer. The CDR3, as DNA: TGTGCCAGCAGCTTATCAAGGGTAGATGAAAAACTGTTTTTT. This codes for CASSLSRVDEKLFF.